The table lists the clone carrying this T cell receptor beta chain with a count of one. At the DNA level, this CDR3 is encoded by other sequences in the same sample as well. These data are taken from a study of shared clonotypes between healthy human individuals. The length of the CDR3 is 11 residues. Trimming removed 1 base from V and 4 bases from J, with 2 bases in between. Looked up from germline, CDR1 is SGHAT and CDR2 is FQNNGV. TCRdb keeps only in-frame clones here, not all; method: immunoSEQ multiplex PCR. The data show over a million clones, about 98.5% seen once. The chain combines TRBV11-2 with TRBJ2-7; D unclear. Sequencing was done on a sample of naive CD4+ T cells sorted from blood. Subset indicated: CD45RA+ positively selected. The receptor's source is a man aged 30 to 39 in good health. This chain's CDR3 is CASSLAYEQYF. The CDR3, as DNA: TGTGCCAGCAGCTTAGCTTACGAGCAGTACTTC. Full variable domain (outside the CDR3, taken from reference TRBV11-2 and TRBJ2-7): EAGVAQSPRYKIIEKRQSVAFWCNPISGHATLYWYQQILGQGPKLLIQFQNNGVVDDSQLPKDRFSAERLKGVDSTLKIQPAKLEDSAVYLCASSLAYEQYFGPGTRLTVT.